One sample yielded the 7 T cell receptor beta chains listed below, sequenced in a study of T cells after somatic rescue of genetic block. TCRdb keeps only in-frame clones here, not all; method: immunoSEQ multiplex PCR. This sample has 55,000 to 75,000 clones; around 92% occur once, and the top ten carry approximately 2.9%. The sequencing sample was made of peripheral blood mononuclear cells (PBMCs). These receptors all come from a man between 40 and 49 years old.

This clone has a single count. This chain connects TRBV5-4 to TRBJ2-7; D remains ambiguous. Trimming cost V 3 bases and J 4 bases, with 17 bases left between them. Germline CDR1 SGHNT, CDR2 YYREEE (reference sequence). CDR3 length: 15 residues. As DNA, the CDR3 is TGTGCCAGCAGCTCTCGAGGCAAGGCACTTTACGAGCAGTACTTC. Amino acid sequence: CASSSRGKALYEQYF.

The genes are TRBV2 and TRBJ2-5; 7 bases are a match to TRBD1. Germline V lookup: CDR1 SNHLY, CDR2 FYNNEI. The V gene end was trimmed by 4 bases and the J gene end by 3 bases; junction bases not matched to a gene: 2. This CDR3 region has 13 residues. CDR3 protein: CASSAGTEETQYF. In DNA, the CDR3 is TGTGCCAGCAGTGCGGGGACAGAAGAGACCCAGTACTTC.

This chain links TRBV19 with TRBJ2-6, with TRBD1 identical over 11 bases. V shed 4 bases, J shed 1 base, and the junction held 6 bases outside the gene matches. The CDR3 is made up of 18 amino acids. Germline-derived CDR1 and CDR2 are LNHDA and SQIVND (reference sequence). CDR3 in DNA: TGTGCCAGTAGTAGTCCGGGACAGGGGGTGTCTGGGGCCAACGTCCTGACTTTC. Protein: CASSSPGQGVSGANVLTF.

The rearrangement links TRBV6-5 to TRBJ1-2; unclear D gene. The CDR3 sequence is 13 residues long. V dropped 6 bases and J dropped 7 bases, with 15 bases sitting between them. From germline, CDR1 is MNHEY and CDR2 SVGAGI. The CDR3 DNA sequence: TGTGCCAGCAGCGACCTAGCGGGGATTGGCTACACCTTC. It yields the protein CASSDLAGIGYTF.

The chain joins TRBV5-1 to TRBJ1-3; D gene unclear. The germline V and J ends were trimmed by 0 bases and 4 bases, with 2 bases remaining between them. CDR3 length: 12 residues. The germline V gene has CDR1 SGHRS and CDR2 YFSETQ. The CDR3 is CASSLDGNTIYF. The CDR3 DNA reads as TGCGCCAGCAGCTTGGACGGAAACACCATATATTTT. Complete variable domain (other parts from reference TRBV5-1 and TRBJ1-3): KAGVTQTPRYLIKTRGQQVTLSCSPISGHRSVSWYQQTPGQGLQFLFEYFSETQRNKGNFPGRFSGRQFSNSRSEMNVSTLELGDSALYLCASSLDGNTIYFGEGSWLTVV.

The chain uses TRBV7-2 and TRBJ2-5; TRBD2 matches 7 bases. The CDR3 is made up of 15 amino acids. Germline CDR1 reads SGHTA; CDR2 reads FQGNSA. With V trimmed by 1 base and J by 4 bases, 6 bases remained unmatched. This chain's CDR3 is CASSLGGGMGETQYF. The CDR3, as DNA: TGTGCCAGCAGCTTAGGGGGGGGTATGGGAGAGACCCAGTACTTC.

The genes are TRBV7-7 and TRBJ2-7; 7 bases map to TRBD1. This CDR3 contains 13 residues. Germline assignment: CDR1 SSHAT and CDR2 FNYEAQ (reference sequence). V dropped 5 bases and J dropped 5; count of bases not matched to a gene: 6. The CDR3 sequence is CASSKDRSNEQYF. The CDR3 coding sequence is TGTGCCAGCAGCAAGGACAGGTCCAACGAGCAGTACTTC.